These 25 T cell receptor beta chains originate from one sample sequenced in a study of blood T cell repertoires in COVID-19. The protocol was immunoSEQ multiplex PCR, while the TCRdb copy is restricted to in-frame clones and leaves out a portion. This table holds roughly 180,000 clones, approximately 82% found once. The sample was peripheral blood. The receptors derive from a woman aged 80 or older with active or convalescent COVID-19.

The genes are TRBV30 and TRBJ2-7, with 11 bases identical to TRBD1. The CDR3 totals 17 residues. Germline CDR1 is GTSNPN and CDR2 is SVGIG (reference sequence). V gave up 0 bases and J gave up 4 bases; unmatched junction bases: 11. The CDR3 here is CAWSVATQGQGAYEQYF. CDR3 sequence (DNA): TGTGCCTGGAGTGTGGCCACCCAAGGACAGGGGGCTTACGAGCAGTACTTC.

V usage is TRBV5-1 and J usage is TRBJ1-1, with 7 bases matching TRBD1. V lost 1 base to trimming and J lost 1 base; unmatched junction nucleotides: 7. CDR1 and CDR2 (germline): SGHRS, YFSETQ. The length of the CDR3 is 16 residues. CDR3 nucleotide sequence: TGCGCCAGCAGCTTGTATCAGGGACAGAGGAACACTGAAGCTTTCTTT. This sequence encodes CASSLYQGQRNTEAFF. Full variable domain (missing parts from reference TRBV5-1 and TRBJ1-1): KAGVTQTPRYLIKTRGQQVTLSCSPISGHRSVSWYQQTPGQGLQFLFEYFSETQRNKGNFPGRFSGRQFSNSRSEMNVSTLELGDSALYLCASSLYQGQRNTEAFFGQGTRLTVV.

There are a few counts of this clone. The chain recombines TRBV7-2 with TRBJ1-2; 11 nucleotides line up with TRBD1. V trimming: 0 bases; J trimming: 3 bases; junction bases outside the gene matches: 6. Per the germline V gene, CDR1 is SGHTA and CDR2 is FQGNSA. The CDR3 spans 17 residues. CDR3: CASSLAGQGVWHYGYTF. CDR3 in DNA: TGTGCCAGCAGCTTAGCGGGACAGGGGGTTTGGCACTATGGCTACACCTTC.

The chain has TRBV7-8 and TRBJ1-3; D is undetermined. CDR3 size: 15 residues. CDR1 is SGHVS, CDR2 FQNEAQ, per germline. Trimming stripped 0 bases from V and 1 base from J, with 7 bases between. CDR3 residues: CASSLARGSGNTIYF. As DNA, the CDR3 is TGTGCCAGCAGCTTAGCAAGAGGGTCTGGAAACACCATATATTTT.

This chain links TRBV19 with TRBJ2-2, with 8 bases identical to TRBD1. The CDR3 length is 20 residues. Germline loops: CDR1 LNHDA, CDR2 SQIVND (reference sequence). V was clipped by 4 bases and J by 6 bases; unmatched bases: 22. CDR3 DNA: TGTGCCAGTAGTACACGCCCGATAGACAGGGGTCAGTTTAGTGCCGGGGAGCTGTTTTTT. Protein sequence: CASSTRPIDRGQFSAGELFF.

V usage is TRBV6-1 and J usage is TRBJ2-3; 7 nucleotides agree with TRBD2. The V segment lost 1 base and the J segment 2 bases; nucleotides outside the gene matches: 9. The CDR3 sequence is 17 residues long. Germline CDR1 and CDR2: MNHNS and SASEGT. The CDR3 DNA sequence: TGTGCCAGCAGTGAAGGCTACTGGACTAGTTCCACAGATACGCAGTATTTT. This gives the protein CASSEGYWTSSTDTQYF.

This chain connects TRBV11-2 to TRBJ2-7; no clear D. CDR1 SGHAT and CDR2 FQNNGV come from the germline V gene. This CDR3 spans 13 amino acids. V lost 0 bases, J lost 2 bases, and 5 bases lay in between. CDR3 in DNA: TGTGCCAGCAGCTTAGATCGTGCCTACGAGCAGTACTTC. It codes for CASSLDRAYEQYF.

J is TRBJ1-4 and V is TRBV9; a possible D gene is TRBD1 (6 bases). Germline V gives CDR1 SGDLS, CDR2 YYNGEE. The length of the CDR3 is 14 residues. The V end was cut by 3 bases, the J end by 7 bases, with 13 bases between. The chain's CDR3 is CASSALVTGEKLFF. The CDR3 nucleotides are TGTGCCAGCAGCGCTCTTGTGACAGGTGAAAAACTGTTTTTT. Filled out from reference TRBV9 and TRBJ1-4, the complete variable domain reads DSGVTQTPKHLITATGQRVTLRCSPRSGDLSVYWYQQSLDQGLQFLIQYYNGEERAKGNILERFSAQQFPDLHSELNLSSLELGDSALYFCASSALVTGEKLFFGSGTQLSVL.

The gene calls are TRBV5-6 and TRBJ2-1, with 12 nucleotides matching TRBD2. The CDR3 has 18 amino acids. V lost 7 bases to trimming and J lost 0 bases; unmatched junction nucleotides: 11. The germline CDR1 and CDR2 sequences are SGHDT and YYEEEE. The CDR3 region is CASRPGLAGRSSYNEQFF. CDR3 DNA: TGTGCCAGCCGACCGGGACTAGCGGGCCGTAGCTCCTACAATGAGCAGTTCTTC.

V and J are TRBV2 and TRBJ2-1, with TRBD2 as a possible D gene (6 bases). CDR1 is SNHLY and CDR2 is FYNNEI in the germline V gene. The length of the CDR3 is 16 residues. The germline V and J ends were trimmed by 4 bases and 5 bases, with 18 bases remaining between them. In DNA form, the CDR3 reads TGTGCCAGCAGTGTGGCCCAACCGGGACTCCACAATGAGCAGTTCTTC. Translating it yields CASSVAQPGLHNEQFF. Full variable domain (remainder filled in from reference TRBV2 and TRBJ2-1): EPEVTQTPSHQVTQMGQEVILRCVPISNHLYFYWYRQILGQKVEFLVSFYNNEISEKSEIFDDQFSVERPDGSNFTLKIRSTKLEDSAMYFCASSVAQPGLHNEQFFGPGTRLTVL.

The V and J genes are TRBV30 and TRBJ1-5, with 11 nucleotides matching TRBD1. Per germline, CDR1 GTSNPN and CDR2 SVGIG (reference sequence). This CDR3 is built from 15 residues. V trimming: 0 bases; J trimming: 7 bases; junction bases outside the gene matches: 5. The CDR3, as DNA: TGTGCCTGGAGTGTGGGGACAGGGGGACACCAGCCCCAGCATTTT. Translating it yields CAWSVGTGGHQPQHF.

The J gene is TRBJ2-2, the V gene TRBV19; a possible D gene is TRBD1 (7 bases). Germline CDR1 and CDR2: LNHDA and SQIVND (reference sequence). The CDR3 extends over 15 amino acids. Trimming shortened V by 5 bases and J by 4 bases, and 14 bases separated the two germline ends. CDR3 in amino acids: CASSQAGGPTGELFF. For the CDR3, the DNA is TGTGCCAGTAGTCAGGCAGGGGGGCCCACCGGGGAGCTGTTTTTT.

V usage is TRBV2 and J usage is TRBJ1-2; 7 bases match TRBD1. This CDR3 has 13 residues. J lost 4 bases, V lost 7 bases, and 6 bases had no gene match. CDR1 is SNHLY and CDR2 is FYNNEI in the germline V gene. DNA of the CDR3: TGTGCCAGCAACCGACAGGGAACCTATGGCTACACCTTC. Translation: CASNRQGTYGYTF.

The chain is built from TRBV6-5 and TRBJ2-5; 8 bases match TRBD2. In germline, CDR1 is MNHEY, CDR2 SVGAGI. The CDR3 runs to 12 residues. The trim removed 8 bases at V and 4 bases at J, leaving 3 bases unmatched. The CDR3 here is CASRAGGETQYF. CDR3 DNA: TGTGCCAGCCGGGCGGGGGGAGAGACCCAGTACTTC.

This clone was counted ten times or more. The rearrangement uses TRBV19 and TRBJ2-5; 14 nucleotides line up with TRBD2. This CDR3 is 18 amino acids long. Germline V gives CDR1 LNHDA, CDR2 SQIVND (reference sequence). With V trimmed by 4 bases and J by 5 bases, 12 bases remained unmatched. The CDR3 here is CASSTSRLAGGPLETQYF. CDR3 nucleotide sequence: TGTGCCAGTAGTACTTCCAGACTAGCGGGAGGGCCTTTGGAGACCCAGTACTTC. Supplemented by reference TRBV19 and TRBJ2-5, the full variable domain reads DGGITQSPKYLFRKEGQNVTLSCEQNLNHDAMYWYRQDPGQGLRLIYYSQIVNDFQKGDIAEGYSVSREKKESFPLTVTSAQKNPTAFYLCASSTSRLAGGPLETQYFGPGTRLLVL.

The CDR3 protein is CASSQDRDRGREQYF. The DNA for the CDR3 is TGTGCCAGCAGCCAAGACCGGGACAGGGGTCGCGAGCAGTACTTC. The gene calls are TRBV3-1 (or the pseudogene TRBV3-2) and TRBJ2-7; TRBD1 matches at 10 bases. CDR1 and CDR2 (germline): LGHDT, YNNKEL (reference sequence). J lost 6 bases, V lost 0 bases, and 5 bases had no gene match. This CDR3 spans 15 amino acids.

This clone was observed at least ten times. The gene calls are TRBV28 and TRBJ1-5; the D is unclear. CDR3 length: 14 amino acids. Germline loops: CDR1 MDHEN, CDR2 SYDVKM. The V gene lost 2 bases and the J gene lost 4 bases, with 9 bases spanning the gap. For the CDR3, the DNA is TGTGCCAGCAGTTTAGGGCAGCCTAATCAGCCCCAGCATTTT. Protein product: CASSLGQPNQPQHF. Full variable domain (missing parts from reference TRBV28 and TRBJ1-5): DVKVTQSSRYLVKRTGEKVFLECVQDMDHENMFWYRQDPGLGLRLIYFSYDVKMKEKGDIPEGYSVSREKKERFSLILESASTNQTSMYLCASSLGQPNQPQHFGDGTRLSIL.

The CDR3 DNA sequence: TGCGCCAGCAGCCAAGTACAGAGTAGCTCCTACGAGCAGTACTTC. Translated: CASSQVQSSSYEQYF. The rearrangement joins TRBV4-1 to TRBJ2-7; no clear D. The CDR3 is 15 amino acids. The germline CDR1 and CDR2 sequences are MGHRA and YSYEKL. V gave up 1 base and J gave up 0 bases, with 10 bases separating them.

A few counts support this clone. The CDR3 loop is CASSPSRSGGTDTQYF. DNA of the CDR3: TGTGCCAGCAGCCCCTCGAGAAGCGGAGGCACAGATACGCAGTATTTT. The rearrangement uses TRBV11-2 and TRBJ2-3, with D possibly being TRBD2 (5 bases). Germline V gives CDR1 SGHAT, CDR2 FQNNGV. The germline V and J ends were trimmed by 5 bases and 1 base, with 16 bases remaining between them. The CDR3 consists of 16 residues. The complete variable domain, with remaining parts taken from reference TRBV11-2 and TRBJ2-3, reads EAGVAQSPRYKIIEKRQSVAFWCNPISGHATLYWYQQILGQGPKLLIQFQNNGVVDDSQLPKDRFSAERLKGVDSTLKIQPAKLEDSAVYLCASSPSRSGGTDTQYFGPGTRLTVL.

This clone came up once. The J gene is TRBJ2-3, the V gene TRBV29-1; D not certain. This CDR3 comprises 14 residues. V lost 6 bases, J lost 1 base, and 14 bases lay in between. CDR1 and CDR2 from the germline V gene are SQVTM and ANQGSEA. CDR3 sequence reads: CSVESNMGTDTQYF. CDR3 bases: TGCAGCGTAGAATCGAACATGGGCACAGATACGCAGTATTTT.

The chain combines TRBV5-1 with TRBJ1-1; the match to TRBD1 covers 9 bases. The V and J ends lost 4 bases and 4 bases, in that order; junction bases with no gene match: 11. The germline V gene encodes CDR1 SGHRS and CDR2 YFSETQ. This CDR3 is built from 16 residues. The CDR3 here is CASSAHRGLSVTEAFF. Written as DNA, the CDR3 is TGCGCCAGCAGCGCACACAGGGGGCTGAGCGTCACTGAAGCTTTCTTT.

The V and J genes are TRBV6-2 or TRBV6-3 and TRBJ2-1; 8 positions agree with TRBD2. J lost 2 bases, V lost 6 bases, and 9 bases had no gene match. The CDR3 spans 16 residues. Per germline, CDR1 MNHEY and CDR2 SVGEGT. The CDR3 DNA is TGTGCCAGCAGCCCTCGGTCGGGACTAGCCTACAATGAGCAGTTCTTC. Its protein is CASSPRSGLAYNEQFF.

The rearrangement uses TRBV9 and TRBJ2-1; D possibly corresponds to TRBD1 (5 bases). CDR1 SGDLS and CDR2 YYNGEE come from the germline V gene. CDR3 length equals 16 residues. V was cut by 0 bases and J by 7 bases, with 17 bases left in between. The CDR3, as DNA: TGTGCCAGCAGCGTAGTTTCGGCAGGGCGGATAAATGAGCAGTTCTTC. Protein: CASSVVSAGRINEQFF.

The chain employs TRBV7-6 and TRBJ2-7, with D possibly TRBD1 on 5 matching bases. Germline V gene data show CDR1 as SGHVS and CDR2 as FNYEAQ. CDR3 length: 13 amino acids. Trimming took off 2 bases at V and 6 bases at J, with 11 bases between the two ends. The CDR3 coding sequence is TGTGCCAGCAGCTTAACCCAGGGTTTCGAGCAGTACTTC. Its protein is CASSLTQGFEQYF.

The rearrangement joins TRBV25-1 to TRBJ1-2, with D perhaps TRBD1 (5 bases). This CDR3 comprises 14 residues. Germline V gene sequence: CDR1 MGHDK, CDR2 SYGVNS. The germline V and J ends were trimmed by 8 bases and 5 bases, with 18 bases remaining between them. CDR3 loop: CASRGPTELYGYTF. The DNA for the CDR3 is TGTGCCAGCCGAGGACCGACAGAGTTATATGGCTACACCTTC.